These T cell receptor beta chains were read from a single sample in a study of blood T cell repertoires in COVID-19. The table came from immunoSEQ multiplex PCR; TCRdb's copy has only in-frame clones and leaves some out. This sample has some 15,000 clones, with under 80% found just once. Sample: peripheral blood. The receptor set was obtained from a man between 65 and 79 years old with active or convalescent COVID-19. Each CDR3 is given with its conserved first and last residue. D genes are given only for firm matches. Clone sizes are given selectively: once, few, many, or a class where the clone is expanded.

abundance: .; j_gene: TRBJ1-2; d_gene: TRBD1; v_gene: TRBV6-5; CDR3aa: CASIGQGGPIF; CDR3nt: TGTGCCAGCATAGGGCAGGGGGGCCCGATATTC
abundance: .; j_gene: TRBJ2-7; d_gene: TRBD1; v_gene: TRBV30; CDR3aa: CAWKGERTGVYEQYF; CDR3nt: TGTGCCTGGAAAGGGGAGCGGACAGGGGTCTACGAGCAGTACTTC
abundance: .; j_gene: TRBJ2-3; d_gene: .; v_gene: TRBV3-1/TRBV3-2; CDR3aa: CASSHRTDTQYF; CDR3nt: TGTGCCAGCAGCCACAGGACAGATACGCAGTATTTT
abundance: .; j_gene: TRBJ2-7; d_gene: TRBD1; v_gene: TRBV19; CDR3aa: CASRDRPSYEQYF; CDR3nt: TGTGCCAGCAGGGACAGGCCCTCCTACGAGCAGTACTTC
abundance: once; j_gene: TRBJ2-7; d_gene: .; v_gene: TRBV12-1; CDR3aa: CASSSRRRAYEQYF; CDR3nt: TGTGCCAGCAGCTCCCGGCGGAGAGCCTACGAGCAGTACTTC
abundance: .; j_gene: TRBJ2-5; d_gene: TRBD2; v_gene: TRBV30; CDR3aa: CAWRPRGDQETQYF; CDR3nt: TGTGCCTGGAGGCCCCGGGGGGACCAAGAGACCCAGTACTTC
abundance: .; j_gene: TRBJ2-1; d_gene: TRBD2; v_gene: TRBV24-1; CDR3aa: CATSEDTSGSNEQFF; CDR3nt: TGTGCCACCAGTGAGGATACTAGCGGGAGCAATGAGCAGTTCTTC
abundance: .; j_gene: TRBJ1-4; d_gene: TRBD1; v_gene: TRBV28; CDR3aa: CASSFGGTGNEKLFF; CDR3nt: TGTGCCAGCAGTTTTGGTGGGACAGGGAATGAAAAACTGTTTTTT
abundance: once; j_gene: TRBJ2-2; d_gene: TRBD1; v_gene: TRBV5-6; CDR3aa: CASSFDRGSTGELFF; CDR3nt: TGTGCCAGCAGTTTTGACAGGGGAAGCACCGGGGAGCTGTTTTTT
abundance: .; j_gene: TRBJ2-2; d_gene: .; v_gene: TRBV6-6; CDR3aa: CASSYSRLGELFF; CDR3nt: TGTGCCAGCAGTTACTCCCGACTCGGGGAGCTGTTTTTT
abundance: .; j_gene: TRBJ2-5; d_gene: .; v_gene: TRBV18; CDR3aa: CASSPGQETQYF; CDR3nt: TGTGCCAGCTCCCCGGGACAAGAGACCCAGTACTTC
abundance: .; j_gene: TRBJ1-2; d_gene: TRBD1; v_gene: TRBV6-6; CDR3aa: CASRGQGVLVNYGYTF; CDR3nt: TGTGCCAGCAGGGGACAGGGGGTATTAGTTAACTATGGCTACACCTTC
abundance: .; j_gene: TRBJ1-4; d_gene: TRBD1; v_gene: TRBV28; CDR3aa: CASRPGTGPYNEKLFF; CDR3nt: TGTGCCAGCAGACCCGGGACAGGGCCTTATAATGAAAAACTGTTTTTT
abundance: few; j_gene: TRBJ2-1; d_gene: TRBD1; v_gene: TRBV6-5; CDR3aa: CASSLGQNHNEQFF; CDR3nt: TGTGCCAGCAGTTTGGGACAGAACCACAATGAGCAGTTCTTC
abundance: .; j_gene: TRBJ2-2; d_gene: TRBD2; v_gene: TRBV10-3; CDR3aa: CAISEGSGGSRTGELFF; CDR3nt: TGTGCCATCAGCGAGGGTAGCGGGGGGTCACGCACCGGGGAGCTGTTTTTT
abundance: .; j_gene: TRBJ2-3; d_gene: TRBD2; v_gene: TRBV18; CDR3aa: CASSPGTNVDTQYF; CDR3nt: TGTGCCAGCTCACCCGGGACTAACGTAGATACGCAGTATTTT
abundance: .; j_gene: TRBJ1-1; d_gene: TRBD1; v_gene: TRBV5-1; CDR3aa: CASSSPPGQGLSEAFF; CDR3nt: TGCGCCAGCAGCTCTCCCCCGGGACAGGGACTGTCTGAAGCTTTCTTT
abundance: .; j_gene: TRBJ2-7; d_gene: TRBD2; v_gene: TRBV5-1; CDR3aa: CASSQYIPGLAGEGSYEQYF; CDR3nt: TGCGCCAGCAGCCAATACATCCCGGGACTAGCGGGAGAAGGGTCCTACGAGCAGTACTTC
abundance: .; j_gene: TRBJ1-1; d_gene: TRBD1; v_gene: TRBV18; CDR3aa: CASSPKGQKTEAFF; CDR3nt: TGTGCCAGCTCTCCCAAGGGACAGAAAACTGAAGCTTTCTTT
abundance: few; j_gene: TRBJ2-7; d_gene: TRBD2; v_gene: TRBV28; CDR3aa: CASSSLAGGLVEQYF; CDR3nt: TGTGCCAGCAGTTCCTTAGCGGGAGGGCTCGTAGAGCAGTACTTC
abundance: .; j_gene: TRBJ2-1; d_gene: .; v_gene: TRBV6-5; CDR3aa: CASSYLLGGGQFF; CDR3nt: TGTGCCAGCAGTTACCTTCTCGGGGGTGGGCAGTTCTTC
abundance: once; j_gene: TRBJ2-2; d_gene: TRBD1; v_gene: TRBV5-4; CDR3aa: CASSPNRGEITGELFF; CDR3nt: TGTGCCAGCAGCCCGAACAGGGGGGAGATTACCGGGGAGCTGTTTTTT
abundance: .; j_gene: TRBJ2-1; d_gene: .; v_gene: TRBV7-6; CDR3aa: CASSLVEGDGANEQFF; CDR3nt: TGTGCCAGCAGCTTAGTAGAGGGGGATGGGGCCAATGAGCAGTTCTTC
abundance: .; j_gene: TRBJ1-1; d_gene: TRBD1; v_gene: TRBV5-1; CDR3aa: CASSPPDRDGEAFF; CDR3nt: TGCGCCAGCAGCCCTCCGGACAGGGACGGTGAAGCTTTCTTT
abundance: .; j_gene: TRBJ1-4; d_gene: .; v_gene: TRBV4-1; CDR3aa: CASSQLTQGAGEKLFF; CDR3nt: TGCGCCAGCAGCCAACTAACCCAGGGTGCTGGTGAAAAACTGTTTTTT
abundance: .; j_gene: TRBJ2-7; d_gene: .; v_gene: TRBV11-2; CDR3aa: CASSGGTYYEQYF; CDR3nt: TGTGCCAGCAGCGGAGGGACTTACTACGAGCAGTACTTC
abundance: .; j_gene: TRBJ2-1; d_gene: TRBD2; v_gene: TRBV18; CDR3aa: CASSGTRGYNEQFF; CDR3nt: TGTGCCAGCTCAGGGACTAGAGGTTACAATGAGCAGTTCTTC
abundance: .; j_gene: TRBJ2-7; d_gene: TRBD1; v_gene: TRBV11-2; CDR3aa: CASTRTGGNEQYF; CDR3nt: TGTGCCAGCACTCGGACAGGGGGGAACGAGCAGTACTTC
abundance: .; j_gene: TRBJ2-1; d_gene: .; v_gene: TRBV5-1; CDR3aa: CASSLRSGSYNEQFF; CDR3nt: TGCGCCAGCAGCTTGAGGTCCGGGTCCTACAATGAGCAGTTCTTC
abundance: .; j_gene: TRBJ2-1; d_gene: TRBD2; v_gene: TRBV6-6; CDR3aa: CASSPPSGSGITDEQFF; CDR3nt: TGTGCCAGCAGTCCCCCCTCGGGTAGCGGGATTACAGATGAGCAGTTCTTC
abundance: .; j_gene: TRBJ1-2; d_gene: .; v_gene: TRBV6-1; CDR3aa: CASSDRVPNYGYTF; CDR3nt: TGTGCCAGCAGTGACAGGGTCCCTAACTATGGCTACACCTTC
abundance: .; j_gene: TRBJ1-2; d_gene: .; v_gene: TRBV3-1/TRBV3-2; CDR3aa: CASSQGIGENYGYTF; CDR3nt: TGTGCCAGCAGCCAAGGGATCGGGGAAAACTATGGCTACACCTTC
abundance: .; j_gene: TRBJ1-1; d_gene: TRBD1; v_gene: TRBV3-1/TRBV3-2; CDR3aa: CASSPKGARRAFF; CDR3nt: TGTGCCAGCAGCCCGAAGGGGGCAAGGAGGGCTTTCTTT
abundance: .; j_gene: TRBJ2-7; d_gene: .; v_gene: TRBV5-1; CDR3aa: CASSSDYLGEQYF; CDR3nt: TGCGCCAGCAGCTCTGACTACCTCGGGGAGCAGTACTTC
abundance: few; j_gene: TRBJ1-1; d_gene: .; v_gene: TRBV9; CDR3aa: CASSGRGEAFF; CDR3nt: TGTGCCAGCAGCGGTCGGGGGGAAGCTTTCTTT
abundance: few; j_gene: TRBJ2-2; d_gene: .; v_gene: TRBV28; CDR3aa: CASSLGRGELFF; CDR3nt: TGTGCCAGCAGTTTGGGGAGGGGGGAGCTGTTTTTT
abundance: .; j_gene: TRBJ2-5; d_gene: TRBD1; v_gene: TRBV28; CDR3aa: CARWTGGLYQETQYF; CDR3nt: TGTGCCCGATGGACAGGGGGACTGTACCAAGAGACCCAGTACTTC
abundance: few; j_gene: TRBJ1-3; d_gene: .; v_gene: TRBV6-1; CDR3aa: CASSELRTEYHTIYF; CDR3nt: TGTGCCAGCAGTGAATTACGGACAGAGTATCACACCATATATTTT
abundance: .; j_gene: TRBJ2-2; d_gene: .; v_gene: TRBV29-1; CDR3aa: CIPARSSRNTGELFF; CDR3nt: TGCATCCCTGCTCGATCTTCCAGGAACACCGGGGAGCTGTTTTTT
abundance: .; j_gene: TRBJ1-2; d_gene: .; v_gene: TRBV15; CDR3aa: CATSRDDGDYGYTF; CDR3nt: TGTGCCACCAGCAGAGATGACGGAGACTATGGCTACACCTTC
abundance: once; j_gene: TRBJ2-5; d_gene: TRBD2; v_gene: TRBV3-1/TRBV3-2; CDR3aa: CASSQGTSGGETQYF; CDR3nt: TGTGCCAGCAGCCAAGGGACTAGCGGGGGGGAGACCCAGTACTTC
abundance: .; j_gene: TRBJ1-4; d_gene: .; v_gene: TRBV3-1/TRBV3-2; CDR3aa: CASSQGAGPYEKLFF; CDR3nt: TGTGCCAGCAGCCAAGGTGCAGGGCCTTATGAAAAACTGTTTTTT
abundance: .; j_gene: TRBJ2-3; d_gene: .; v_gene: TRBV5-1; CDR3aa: CASAGRTVVDTQYF; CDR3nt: TGCGCCAGCGCCGGCAGGACAGTCGTCGATACGCAGTATTTT
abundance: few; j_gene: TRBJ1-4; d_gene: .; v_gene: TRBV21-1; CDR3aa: CASSKDRGDEKLFF; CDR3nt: TGTGCCAGCAGCAAAGACAGGGGCGATGAAAAACTGTTTTTT
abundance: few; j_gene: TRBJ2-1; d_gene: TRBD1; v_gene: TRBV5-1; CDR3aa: CASSLDAGQGGGEQFF; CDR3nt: TGCGCCAGCAGCTTGGATGCGGGACAGGGCGGTGGTGAGCAGTTCTTC
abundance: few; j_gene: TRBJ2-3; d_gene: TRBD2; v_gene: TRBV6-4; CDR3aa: CASSETAGGEGDTQYF; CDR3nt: TGTGCCAGCAGTGAAACGGCGGGGGGAGAAGGAGATACGCAGTATTTT
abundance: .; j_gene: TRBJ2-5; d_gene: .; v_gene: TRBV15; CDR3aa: CATSRGKGQGITQYF; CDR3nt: TGTGCCACCAGCAGGGGGAAGGGTCAGGGAATCACCCAGTACTTC
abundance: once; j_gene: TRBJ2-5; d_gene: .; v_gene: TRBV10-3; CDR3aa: CAISEEGDKETQYF; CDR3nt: TGTGCCATCAGTGAGGAGGGAGACAAAGAGACCCAGTACTTC
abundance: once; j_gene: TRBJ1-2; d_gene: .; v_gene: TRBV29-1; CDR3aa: CSVEDSAASNYGYTF; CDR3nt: TGCAGCGTTGAAGATTCTGCGGCGAGTAACTATGGCTACACCTTC
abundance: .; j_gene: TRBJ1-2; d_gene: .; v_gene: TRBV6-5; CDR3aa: CASSRAGGRYGYTF; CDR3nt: TGTGCCAGCAGCCGAGCCGGCGGGAGGTATGGCTACACCTTC
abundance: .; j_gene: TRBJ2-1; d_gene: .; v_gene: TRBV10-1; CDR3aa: CASSPSSYNEQFF; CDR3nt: TGCGCCAGCAGTCCCAGCTCCTACAATGAGCAGTTCTTC
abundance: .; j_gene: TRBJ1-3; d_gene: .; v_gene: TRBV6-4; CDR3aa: CASHRGCSLAATCSGNTIYF; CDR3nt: TGTGCCAGCCACCGTGGGTGTAGCCTCGCTGCAACTTGCTCTGGAAACACCATATATTTT
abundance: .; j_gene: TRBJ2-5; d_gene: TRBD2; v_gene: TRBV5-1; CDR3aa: CASSLTLADEETQYF; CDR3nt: TGCGCCAGCAGCTTGACCCTAGCGGATGAAGAGACCCAGTACTTC
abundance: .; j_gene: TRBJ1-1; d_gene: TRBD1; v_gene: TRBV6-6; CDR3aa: CASLSWTGHTEAFF; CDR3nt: TGTGCCTCCTTATCCTGGACAGGTCACACTGAAGCTTTCTTT
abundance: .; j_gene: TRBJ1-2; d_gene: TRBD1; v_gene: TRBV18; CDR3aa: CASSPGTGIGYTF; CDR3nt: TGTGCCAGCTCACCAGGGACAGGCATTGGCTACACCTTC
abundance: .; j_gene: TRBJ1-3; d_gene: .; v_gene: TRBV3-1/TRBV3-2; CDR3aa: CASSQAPRLLSGNTIYF; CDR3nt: TGTGCCAGCAGCCAAGCGCCCAGATTATTATCTGGAAACACCATATATTTT
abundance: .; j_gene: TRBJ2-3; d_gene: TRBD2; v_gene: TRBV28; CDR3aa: CASSSPRGVETDTQYF; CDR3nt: TGTGCCAGCAGTTCCCCTCGGGGGGTCGAAACAGATACGCAGTATTTT
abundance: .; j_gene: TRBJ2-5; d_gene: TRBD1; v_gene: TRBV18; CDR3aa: CASSNRQGAEETQYF; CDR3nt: TGTGCCAGCTCAAATCGCCAGGGGGCTGAAGAGACCCAGTACTTC